This is a list of T cell receptor beta chains from one sample in a study of early T cells in non-severe SARS-CoV-2 infection. Each CDR3 protein is one row after TCRdb ran MiXCR on the 5' RACE reads. The sample consists of about 80,000 distinct CDR3 sequences, roughly 12% of them appearing once. The material sequenced was whole blood, taken at baseline. The source of these receptors is an adult who was a healthcare worker with PCR-confirmed SARS-CoV-2 infection or an uninfected control (not recorded which). The donor label of this sample is uncertain. CDR3s include the opening cysteine and the closing phenylalanine or tryptophan. Each record gives: D gene, J gene, clone size, V gene, CDR3 length, CDR3 protein, CDR3 DNA. The D gene is left open where the match is weak. Clone size is not always given. Where it is, it says once, few, many or a class for expanded clones.

D gene: -
J gene: TRBJ2-3
clone size: -
V gene: TRBV20-1
CDR3 length: 13
CDR3 protein: CSARGTPTDTQYF
CDR3 DNA: TGCAGTGCTCGCGGGACACCCACAGATACGCAGTATTTT

D gene: -
J gene: TRBJ2-4
clone size: many
V gene: TRBV6-2/TRBV6-3
CDR3 length: 18
CDR3 protein: CASSSGRGGPVAKNIQYF
CDR3 DNA: TGTGCCAGCAGTTCGGGTCGGGGCGGACCTGTAGCCAAAAACATTCAGTACTTC

D gene: TRBD1
J gene: TRBJ2-1
clone size: -
V gene: TRBV5-1
CDR3 length: 14
CDR3 protein: CASSGQGSYNEQFF
CDR3 DNA: TGCGCCAGCTCAGGACAGGGCTCCTACAATGAGCAGTTCTTC

D gene: -
J gene: TRBJ1-6
clone size: -
V gene: TRBV5-1
CDR3 length: 13
CDR3 protein: CASSIVPNSPLHF
CDR3 DNA: TGCGCCAGCAGTATCGTCCCTAATTCACCCCTCCACTTT

D gene: TRBD2
J gene: TRBJ2-7
clone size: many
V gene: TRBV27
CDR3 length: 18
CDR3 protein: CASSFRTSGGALAFEQYF
CDR3 DNA: TGTGCCAGCAGTTTCAGGACTAGCGGGGGGGCACTCGCTTTCGAGCAGTACTTC

D gene: -
J gene: TRBJ2-7
clone size: many
V gene: TRBV7-8
CDR3 length: 16
CDR3 protein: CASSLVRGMGYYEQYF
CDR3 DNA: TGTGCCAGCAGCTTAGTTCGAGGGATGGGGTACTACGAGCAGTACTTC

D gene: TRBD2
J gene: TRBJ2-7
clone size: many
V gene: TRBV29-1
CDR3 length: 15
CDR3 protein: CSVTGTSGRSYEQYF
CDR3 DNA: TGCAGCGTTACCGGGACTAGCGGGAGATCCTACGAGCAGTACTTC

D gene: -
J gene: TRBJ1-1
clone size: -
V gene: TRBV5-8
CDR3 length: 14
CDR3 protein: CASSWSRGGTEAFF
CDR3 DNA: TGTGCCAGCAGCTGGTCCCGGGGAGGCACTGAAGCTTTCTTT

D gene: -
J gene: TRBJ2-7
clone size: -
V gene: TRBV18
CDR3 length: 16
CDR3 protein: CASSPQLGTFSYEQYF
CDR3 DNA: TGTGCCAGCTCCCCGCAACTTGGGACTTTCTCCTACGAGCAGTACTTC

D gene: TRBD2
J gene: TRBJ2-3
clone size: few
V gene: TRBV29-1
CDR3 length: 16
CDR3 protein: CSVERGLAGGTDTQYF
CDR3 DNA: TGCAGCGTTGAAAGGGGGCTAGCGGGAGGAACAGATACGCAGTATTTT

D gene: -
J gene: TRBJ1-3
clone size: -
V gene: TRBV9
CDR3 length: 15
CDR3 protein: CASSQSTSPGNTIYF
CDR3 DNA: TGTGCCAGCAGCCAAAGCACAAGTCCTGGAAACACCATATATTTT

D gene: -
J gene: TRBJ1-1
clone size: many
V gene: TRBV20-1
CDR3 length: 12
CDR3 protein: CSASQGVPEAFF
CDR3 DNA: TGCAGTGCTTCGCAGGGAGTCCCTGAAGCTTTCTTT

D gene: TRBD2
J gene: TRBJ2-1
clone size: -
V gene: TRBV7-2
CDR3 length: 14
CDR3 protein: CATTSGLAFNEQFF
CDR3 DNA: TGTGCCACCACTTCGGGACTAGCGTTCAATGAGCAGTTCTTC

D gene: TRBD1
J gene: TRBJ2-5
clone size: many
V gene: TRBV7-3
CDR3 length: 16
CDR3 protein: CASSLPDRGLPETQYF
CDR3 DNA: TGTGCCAGCAGCCTCCCGGACAGGGGCCTCCCGGAGACCCAGTACTTC

D gene: -
J gene: TRBJ2-3
clone size: many
V gene: TRBV10-1
CDR3 length: 15
CDR3 protein: CASFRGATSTDTQYF
CDR3 DNA: TGCGCCAGCTTCCGCGGAGCGACTAGCACAGATACGCAGTATTTT

D gene: TRBD2
J gene: TRBJ2-1
clone size: once
V gene: TRBV11-2
CDR3 length: 16
CDR3 protein: CASSSHGSGITDEQFF
CDR3 DNA: TGTGCCAGCAGCTCCCATGGTAGCGGGATTACAGATGAGCAGTTCTTC

D gene: -
J gene: TRBJ1-2
clone size: few
V gene: TRBV10-2
CDR3 length: 15
CDR3 protein: CASSEGAEAEGGYTF
CDR3 DNA: TGCGCCAGCAGTGAGGGGGCTGAAGCCGAAGGTGGCTACACCTTC